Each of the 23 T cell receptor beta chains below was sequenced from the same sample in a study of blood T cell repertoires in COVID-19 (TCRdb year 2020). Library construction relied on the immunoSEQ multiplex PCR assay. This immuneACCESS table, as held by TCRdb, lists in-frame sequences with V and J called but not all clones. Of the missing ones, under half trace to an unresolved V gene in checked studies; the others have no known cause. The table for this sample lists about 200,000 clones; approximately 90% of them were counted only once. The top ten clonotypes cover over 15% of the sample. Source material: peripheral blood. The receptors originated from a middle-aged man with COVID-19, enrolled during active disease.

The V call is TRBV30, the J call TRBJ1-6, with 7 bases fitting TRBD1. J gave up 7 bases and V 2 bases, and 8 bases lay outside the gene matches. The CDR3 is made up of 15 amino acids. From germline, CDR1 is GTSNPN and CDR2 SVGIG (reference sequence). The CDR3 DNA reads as TGTGCCTGGAGTACCCGGACAGGAGTAAATTCACCCCTCCACTTT. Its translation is CAWSTRTGVNSPLHF.

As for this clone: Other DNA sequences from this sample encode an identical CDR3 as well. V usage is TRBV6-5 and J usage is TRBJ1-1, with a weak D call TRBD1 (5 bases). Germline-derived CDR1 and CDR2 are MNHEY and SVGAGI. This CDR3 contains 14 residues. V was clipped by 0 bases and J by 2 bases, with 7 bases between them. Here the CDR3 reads CASSYSQANTEAFF. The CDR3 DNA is TGTGCCAGCAGTTACTCACAGGCCAACACTGAAGCTTTCTTT.

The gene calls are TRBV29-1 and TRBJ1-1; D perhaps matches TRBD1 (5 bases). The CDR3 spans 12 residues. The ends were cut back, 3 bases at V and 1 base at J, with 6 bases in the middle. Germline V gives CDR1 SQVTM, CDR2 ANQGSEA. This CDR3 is CSVDRANTEAFF. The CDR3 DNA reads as TGCAGCGTTGACAGGGCGAACACTGAAGCTTTCTTT.

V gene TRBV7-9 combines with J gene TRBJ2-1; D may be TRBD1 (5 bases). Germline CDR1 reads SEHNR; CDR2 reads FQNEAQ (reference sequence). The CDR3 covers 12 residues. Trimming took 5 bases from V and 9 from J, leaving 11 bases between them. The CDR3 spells CASSRAGREQFF. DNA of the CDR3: TGTGCCAGCAGCCGGGCAGGGCGTGAGCAGTTCTTC.

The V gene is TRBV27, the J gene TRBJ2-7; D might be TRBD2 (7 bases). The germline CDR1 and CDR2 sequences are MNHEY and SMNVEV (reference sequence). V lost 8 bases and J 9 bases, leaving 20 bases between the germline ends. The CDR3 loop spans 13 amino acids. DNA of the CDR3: TGTGCCAGCTCGTGGGGGGGGGCGAGCCGGCAGTACTTC. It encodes CASSWGGASRQYF.

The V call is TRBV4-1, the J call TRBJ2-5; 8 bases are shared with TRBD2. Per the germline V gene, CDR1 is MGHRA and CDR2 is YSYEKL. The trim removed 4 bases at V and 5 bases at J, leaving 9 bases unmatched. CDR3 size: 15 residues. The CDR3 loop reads CASSRQGLEEETQYF. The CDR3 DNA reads TGCGCCAGCAGCCGTCAGGGACTAGAGGAGGAGACCCAGTACTTC.

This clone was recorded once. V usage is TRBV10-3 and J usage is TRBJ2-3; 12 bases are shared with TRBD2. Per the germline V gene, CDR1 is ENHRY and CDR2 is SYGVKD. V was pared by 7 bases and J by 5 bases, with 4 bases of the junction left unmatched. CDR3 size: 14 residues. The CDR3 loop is CAINPTSGGDTQYF. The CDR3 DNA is TGTGCCATCAACCCGACTAGCGGGGGAGATACGCAGTATTTT.

The CDR3 DNA reads as TGTGCCAGCAGCTTAGGTCGGGTAGTCTCCTACAATGAGCAGTTCTTC. Protein: CASSLGRVVSYNEQFF. The chain is built from TRBV7-2 and TRBJ2-1; D unresolved. V was pared by 1 base and J by 0 bases, with 10 bases between. The CDR3 extends over 16 amino acids. Germline-derived CDR1 and CDR2 are SGHTA and FQGNSA.

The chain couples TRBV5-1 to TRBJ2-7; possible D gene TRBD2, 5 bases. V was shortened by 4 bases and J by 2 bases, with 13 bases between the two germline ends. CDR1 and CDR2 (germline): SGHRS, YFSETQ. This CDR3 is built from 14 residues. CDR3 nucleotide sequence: TGCGCCAGCAGCCCCAGACGGGGAACCTACGAGCAGTACTTC. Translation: CASSPRRGTYEQYF.

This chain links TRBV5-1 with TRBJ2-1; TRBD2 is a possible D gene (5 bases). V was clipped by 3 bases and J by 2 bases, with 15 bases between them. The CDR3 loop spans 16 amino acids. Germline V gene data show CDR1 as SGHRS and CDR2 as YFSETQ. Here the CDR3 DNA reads TGCGCCAGCAGCTCCCTGGCGGCGGGCCCCTACAATGAGCAGTTCTTC. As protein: CASSSLAAGPYNEQFF.

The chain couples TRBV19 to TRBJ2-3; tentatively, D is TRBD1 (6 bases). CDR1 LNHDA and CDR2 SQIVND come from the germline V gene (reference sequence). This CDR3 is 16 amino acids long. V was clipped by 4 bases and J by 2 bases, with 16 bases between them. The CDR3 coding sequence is TGTGCCAGTAGTACCCGGGGCAGGGGTCCCACAGATACGCAGTATTTT. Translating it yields CASSTRGRGPTDTQYF.

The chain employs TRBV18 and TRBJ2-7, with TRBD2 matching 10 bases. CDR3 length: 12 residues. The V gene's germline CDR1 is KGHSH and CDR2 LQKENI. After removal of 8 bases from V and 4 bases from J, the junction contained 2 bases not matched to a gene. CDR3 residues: CASKAGGYEQYF. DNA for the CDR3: TGTGCCAGCAAAGCGGGAGGGTACGAGCAGTACTTC.

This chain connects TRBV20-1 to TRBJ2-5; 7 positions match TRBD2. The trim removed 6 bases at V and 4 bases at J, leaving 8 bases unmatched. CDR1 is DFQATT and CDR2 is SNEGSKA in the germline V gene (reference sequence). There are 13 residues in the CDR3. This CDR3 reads CSASGGGAETQYF. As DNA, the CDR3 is TGCAGTGCCAGTGGCGGGGGAGCAGAGACCCAGTACTTC.

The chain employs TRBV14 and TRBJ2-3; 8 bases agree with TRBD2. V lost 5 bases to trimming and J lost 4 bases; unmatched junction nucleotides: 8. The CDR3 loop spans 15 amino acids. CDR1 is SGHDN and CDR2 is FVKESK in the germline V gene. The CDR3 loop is CASSNSGTSADTQYF. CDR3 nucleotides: TGTGCCAGCAGCAATTCCGGGACTAGTGCAGATACGCAGTATTTT.

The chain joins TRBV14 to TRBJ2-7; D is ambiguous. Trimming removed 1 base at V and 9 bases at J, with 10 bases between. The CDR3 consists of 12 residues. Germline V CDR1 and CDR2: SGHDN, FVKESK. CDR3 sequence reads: CASSQAEFRQYF. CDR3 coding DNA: TGTGCCAGCAGCCAAGCGGAGTTTCGGCAGTACTTC.

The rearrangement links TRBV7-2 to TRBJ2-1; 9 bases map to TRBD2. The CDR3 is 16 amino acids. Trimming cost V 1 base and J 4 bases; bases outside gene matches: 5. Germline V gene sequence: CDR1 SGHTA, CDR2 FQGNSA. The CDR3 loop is CASSLVAGEPYNEQFF. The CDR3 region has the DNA TGTGCCAGCAGCTTAGTAGCGGGGGAGCCGTACAATGAGCAGTTCTTC.

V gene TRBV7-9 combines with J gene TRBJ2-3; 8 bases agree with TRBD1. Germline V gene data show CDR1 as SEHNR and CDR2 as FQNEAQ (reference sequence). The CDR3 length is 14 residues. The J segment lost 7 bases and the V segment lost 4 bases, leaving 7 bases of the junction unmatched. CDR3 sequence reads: CASSWTGPPNTQYF. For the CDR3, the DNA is TGTGCCAGCAGCTGGACAGGGCCCCCGAATACGCAGTATTTT.

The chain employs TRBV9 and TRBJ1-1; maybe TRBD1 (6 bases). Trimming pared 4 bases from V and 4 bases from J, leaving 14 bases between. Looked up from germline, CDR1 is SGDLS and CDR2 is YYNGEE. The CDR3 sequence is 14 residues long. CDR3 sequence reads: CASSPGEGVTEAFF. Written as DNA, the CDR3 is TGTGCCAGCAGCCCAGGGGAGGGGGTCACTGAAGCTTTCTTT. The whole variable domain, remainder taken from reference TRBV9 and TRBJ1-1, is DSGVTQTPKHLITATGQRVTLRCSPRSGDLSVYWYQQSLDQGLQFLIQYYNGEERAKGNILERFSAQQFPDLHSELNLSSLELGDSALYFCASSPGEGVTEAFFGQGTRLTVV.

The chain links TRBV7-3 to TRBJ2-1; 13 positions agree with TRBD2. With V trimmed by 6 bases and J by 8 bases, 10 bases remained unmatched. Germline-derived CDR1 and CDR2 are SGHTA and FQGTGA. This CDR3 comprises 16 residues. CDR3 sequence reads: CASSRTTSGRGDEQFF. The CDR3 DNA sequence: TGTGCCAGCAGTCGTACTACTAGCGGGAGGGGCGATGAGCAGTTCTTC.

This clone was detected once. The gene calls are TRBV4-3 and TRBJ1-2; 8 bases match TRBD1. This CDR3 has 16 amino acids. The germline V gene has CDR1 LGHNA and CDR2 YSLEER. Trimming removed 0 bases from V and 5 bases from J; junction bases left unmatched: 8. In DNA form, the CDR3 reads TGCGCCAGCAGCCAAGAACACAGGGGGTCCACTTATGGCTACACCTTC. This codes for CASSQEHRGSTYGYTF.

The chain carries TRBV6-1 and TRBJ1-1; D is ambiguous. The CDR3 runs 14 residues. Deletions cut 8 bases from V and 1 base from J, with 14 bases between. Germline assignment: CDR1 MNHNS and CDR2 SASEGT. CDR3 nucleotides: TGTGCCAGCGTGTCGGCGGATAAGAACACTGAAGCTTTCTTT. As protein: CASVSADKNTEAFF.

The CDR3 region has the DNA TGTGCCAGCAGTTTAGGACAGTTCAATCAGCCCCAGCATTTT. This gives the protein CASSLGQFNQPQHF. The chain employs TRBV27 and TRBJ1-5; D is perhaps TRBD1 (6 bases). The CDR3 is 14 residues long. V lost 2 bases and J lost 3, with 8 bases in between. CDR1 and CDR2 from the germline V gene are MNHEY and SMNVEV (reference sequence).

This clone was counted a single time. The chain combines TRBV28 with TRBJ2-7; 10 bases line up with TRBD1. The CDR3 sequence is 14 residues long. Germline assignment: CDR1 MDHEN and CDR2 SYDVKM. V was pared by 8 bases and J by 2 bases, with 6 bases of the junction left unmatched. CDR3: CASSRDRGPYEQYF. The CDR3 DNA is TGTGCCAGCTCTAGGGACAGGGGCCCCTACGAGCAGTACTTC.